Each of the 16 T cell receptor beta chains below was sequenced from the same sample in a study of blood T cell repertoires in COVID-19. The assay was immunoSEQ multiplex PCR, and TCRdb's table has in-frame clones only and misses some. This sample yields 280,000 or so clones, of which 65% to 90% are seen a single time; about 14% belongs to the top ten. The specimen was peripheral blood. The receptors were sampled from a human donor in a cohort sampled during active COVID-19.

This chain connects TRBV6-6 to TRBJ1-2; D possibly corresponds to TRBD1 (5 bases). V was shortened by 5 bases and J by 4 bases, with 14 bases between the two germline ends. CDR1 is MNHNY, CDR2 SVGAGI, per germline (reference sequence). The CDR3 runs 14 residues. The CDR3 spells CASSLRQTFYGYTF. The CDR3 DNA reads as TGTGCCAGCAGTCTCAGACAGACCTTCTATGGCTACACCTTC.

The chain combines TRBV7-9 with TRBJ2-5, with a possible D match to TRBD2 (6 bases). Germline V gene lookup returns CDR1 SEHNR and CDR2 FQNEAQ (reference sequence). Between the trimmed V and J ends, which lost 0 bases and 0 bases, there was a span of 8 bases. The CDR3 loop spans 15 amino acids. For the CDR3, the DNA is TGTGCCAGCAGCTTAGCACGACTAGACCAAGAGACCCAGTACTTC. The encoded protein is CASSLARLDQETQYF.

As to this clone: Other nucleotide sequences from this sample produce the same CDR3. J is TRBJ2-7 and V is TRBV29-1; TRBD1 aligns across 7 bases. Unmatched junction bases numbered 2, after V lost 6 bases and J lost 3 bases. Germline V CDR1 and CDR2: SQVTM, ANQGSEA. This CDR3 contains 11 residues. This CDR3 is CSVRDSYEQYF. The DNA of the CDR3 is TGCAGCGTCCGGGACAGCTACGAGCAGTACTTC.

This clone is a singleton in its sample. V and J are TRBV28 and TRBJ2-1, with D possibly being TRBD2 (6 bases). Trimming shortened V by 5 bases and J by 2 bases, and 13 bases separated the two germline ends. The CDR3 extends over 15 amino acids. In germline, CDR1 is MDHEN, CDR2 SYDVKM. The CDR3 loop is CASSPGLSTYNEQFF. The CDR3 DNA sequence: TGTGCCAGCAGTCCGGGACTCTCCACCTACAATGAGCAGTTCTTC.

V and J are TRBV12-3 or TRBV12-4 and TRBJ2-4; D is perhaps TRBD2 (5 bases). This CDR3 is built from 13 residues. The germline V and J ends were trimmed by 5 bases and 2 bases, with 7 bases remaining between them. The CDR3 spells CASSPGTKNIQYF. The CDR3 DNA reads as TGTGCCAGCAGTCCCGGGACCAAAAACATTCAGTACTTC.

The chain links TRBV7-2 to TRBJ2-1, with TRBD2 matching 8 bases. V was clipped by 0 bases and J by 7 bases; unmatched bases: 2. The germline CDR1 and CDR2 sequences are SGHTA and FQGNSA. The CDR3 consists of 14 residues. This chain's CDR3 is CASSLAPSGNEQFF. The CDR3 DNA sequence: TGTGCCAGCAGCTTAGCGCCTAGCGGGAATGAGCAGTTCTTC.

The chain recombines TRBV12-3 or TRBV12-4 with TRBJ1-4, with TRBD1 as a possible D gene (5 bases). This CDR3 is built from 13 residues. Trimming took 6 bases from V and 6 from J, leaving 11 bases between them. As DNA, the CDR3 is TGTGCCAGCAGAGCTTGGACATATGAAAAACTGTTTTTT. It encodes CASRAWTYEKLFF.

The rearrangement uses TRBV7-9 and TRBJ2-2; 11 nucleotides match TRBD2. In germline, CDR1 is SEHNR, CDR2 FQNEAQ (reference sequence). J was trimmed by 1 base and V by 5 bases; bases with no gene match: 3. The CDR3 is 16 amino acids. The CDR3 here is CASSDSGRGNTGELFF. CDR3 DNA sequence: TGTGCCAGCAGCGATAGCGGGAGGGGGAACACCGGGGAGCTGTTTTTT.

The DNA of the CDR3 is TGTGCCAGTACCGCCGGGGGCTCTGGAAACACCATATATTTT. It is translated as CASTAGGSGNTIYF. The rearrangement joins TRBV19 to TRBJ1-3; possibly TRBD1 for D (5 bases). Trimming removed 7 bases at V and 0 bases at J, with 10 bases between. The germline V gene encodes CDR1 LNHDA and CDR2 SQIVND (reference sequence). CDR3 length: 14 residues.

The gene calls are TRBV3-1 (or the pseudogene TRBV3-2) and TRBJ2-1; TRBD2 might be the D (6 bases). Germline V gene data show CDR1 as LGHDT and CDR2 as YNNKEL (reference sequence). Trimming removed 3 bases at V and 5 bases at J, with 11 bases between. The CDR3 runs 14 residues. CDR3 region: CASSHSGTHNEQFF. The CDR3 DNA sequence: TGTGCCAGCAGCCACTCCGGGACTCACAATGAGCAGTTCTTC.

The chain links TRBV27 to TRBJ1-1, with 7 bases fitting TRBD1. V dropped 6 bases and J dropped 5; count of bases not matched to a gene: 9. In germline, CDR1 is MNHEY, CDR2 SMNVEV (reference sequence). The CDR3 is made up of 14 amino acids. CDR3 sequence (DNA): TGTGCCAGCAGGGGATACAGGGGTACGACTGAAGCTTTCTTT. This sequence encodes CASRGYRGTTEAFF.

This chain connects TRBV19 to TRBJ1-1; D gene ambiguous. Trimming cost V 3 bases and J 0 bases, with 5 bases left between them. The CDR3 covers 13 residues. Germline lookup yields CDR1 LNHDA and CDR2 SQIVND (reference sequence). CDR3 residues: CASSMSLNTEAFF. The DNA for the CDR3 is TGTGCCAGTAGTATGAGCTTGAACACTGAAGCTTTCTTT. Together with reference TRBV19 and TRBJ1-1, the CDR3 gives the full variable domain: DGGITQSPKYLFRKEGQNVTLSCEQNLNHDAMYWYRQDPGQGLRLIYYSQIVNDFQKGDIAEGYSVSREKKESFPLTVTSAQKNPTAFYLCASSMSLNTEAFFGQGTRLTVV.

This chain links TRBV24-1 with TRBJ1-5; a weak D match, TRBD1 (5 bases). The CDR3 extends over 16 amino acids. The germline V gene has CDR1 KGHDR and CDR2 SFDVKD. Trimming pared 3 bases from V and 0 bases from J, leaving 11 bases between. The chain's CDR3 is CATSDAGRNSNQPQHF. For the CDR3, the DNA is TGTGCCACCAGTGATGCGGGGCGGAATAGCAATCAGCCCCAGCATTTT.

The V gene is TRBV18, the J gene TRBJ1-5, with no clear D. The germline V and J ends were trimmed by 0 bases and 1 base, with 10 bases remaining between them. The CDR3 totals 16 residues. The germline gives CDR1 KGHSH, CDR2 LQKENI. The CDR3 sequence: CASSPPGRASNQPQHF. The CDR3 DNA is TGTGCCAGCTCACCACCGGGGAGGGCAAGCAATCAGCCCCAGCATTTT.

The CDR3, as DNA: TGTGCCAGCAGCCAAGATCAGGGGGTGATAGAGACCCAGTACTTC. This gives the protein CASSQDQGVIETQYF. The V call is TRBV4-2, the J call TRBJ2-5; 7 nucleotides align to TRBD1. V dropped 0 bases and J dropped 4; count of bases not matched to a gene: 5. This CDR3 region has 15 residues. From germline, CDR1 is LGHNA and CDR2 YNFKEQ.

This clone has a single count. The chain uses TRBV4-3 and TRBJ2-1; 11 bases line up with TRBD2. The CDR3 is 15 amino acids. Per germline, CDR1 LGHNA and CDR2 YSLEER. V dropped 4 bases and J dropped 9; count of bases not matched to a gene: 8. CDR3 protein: CASSLIAGGSGEQFF. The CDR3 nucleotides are TGCGCCAGCAGCCTAATAGCGGGAGGGTCAGGTGAGCAGTTCTTC.